The 30 T cell receptor beta chains below were found in one sample sequenced in a study of OX40 agonist ivuxolimab in advanced cancers. Using immunoSEQ multiplex PCR, the repertoire was profiled, and TCRdb retains in-frame clones only, with some absent. The data show approximately 82,000 clones, with 70% to 90% seen just once and approximately 0.79% held by the top ten. Sequencing was performed on CD4+ or CD8+ T cells sorted from blood, taken in a trial of the OX40 agonist ivuxolimab. The receptors shown here come from an adult with an advanced solid tumor such as melanoma, head and neck, liver or kidney cancer.

The chain links TRBV5-4 to TRBJ1-3, with D tentatively TRBD1 (5 bases). This CDR3 has 16 residues. Germline loops: CDR1 SGHNT, CDR2 YYREEE (reference sequence). The V and J ends lost 3 bases and 0 bases respectively, with 13 bases between them. CDR3 region: CASSSRGQASGNTIYF. The CDR3 nucleotides read TGTGCCAGCAGCTCCCGGGGCCAGGCCTCTGGAAACACCATATATTTT.

This chain links TRBV7-2 with TRBJ2-5; 8 positions agree with TRBD1. The CDR3 consists of 14 residues. Trimming took 3 bases from V and 4 from J; bases not matched to a gene: 4. The germline gives CDR1 SGHTA, CDR2 FQGNSA. The DNA of the CDR3 is TGTGCCAGCAGCTTGACAGGGGTCGGAGAGACCCAGTACTTC. This gives the protein CASSLTGVGETQYF.

V usage is TRBV5-1 and J usage is TRBJ2-3, with 8 bases fitting TRBD2. The CDR3 has 17 residues. Trimming cost V 0 bases and J 2 bases; bases outside gene matches: 8. CDR1 is SGHRS and CDR2 is YFSETQ in the germline V gene. CDR3 sequence reads: CASSLEGGGPLTDTQYF. The CDR3 nucleotides read TGCGCCAGCAGCTTGGAGGGCGGGGGGCCCCTCACAGATACGCAGTATTTT.

This clone has a single count. This chain connects TRBV7-9 to TRBJ2-3, with 13 bases fitting TRBD2. This CDR3 spans 15 amino acids. Germline CDR1 and CDR2: SEHNR and FQNEAQ (reference sequence). V was clipped by 5 bases and J by 3 bases; unmatched bases: 2. The CDR3 protein is CASSLGLAGTDTQYF. Written as DNA, the CDR3 is TGTGCCAGCAGCCTGGGACTAGCGGGGACAGATACGCAGTATTTT.

V usage is TRBV18 and J usage is TRBJ1-5; a weak D match, TRBD1 (6 bases). This CDR3 is built from 15 residues. Trimming took off 6 bases at V and 3 bases at J, with 15 bases between the two ends. Germline V gives CDR1 KGHSH, CDR2 LQKENI. In nucleotides, the CDR3 is TGTGCCAGCTCGCCTACCCACAGGGACAATCAGCCCCAGCATTTT. As protein: CASSPTHRDNQPQHF.

This clone was observed a few times. The chain combines TRBV5-1 with TRBJ2-2, with 10 nucleotides matching TRBD1. This CDR3 spans 15 amino acids. In germline, CDR1 is SGHRS, CDR2 YFSETQ. Trimming cost V 4 bases and J 3 bases; bases outside gene matches: 3. For the CDR3, the DNA is TGCGCCAGCAGCGGCGGACAGGGGGACACCGGGGAGCTGTTTTTT. Protein product: CASSGGQGDTGELFF.

As regards this clone: The same CDR3 can be traced to other DNA sequences in this sample. CDR3 sequence reads: CSAFLAGDLNTEAFF. The CDR3 DNA is TGCAGCGCCTTCCTGGCGGGGGACCTGAACACTGAAGCTTTCTTT. The chain combines TRBV29-1 with TRBJ1-1; TRBD1 might be the D (5 bases). The CDR3 totals 15 residues. V was cut by 7 bases and J by 0 bases, with 18 bases left in between. Germline V CDR1 and CDR2: SQVTM, ANQGSEA.

The rearrangement links TRBV18 to TRBJ1-2; D gene unclear. V was pared by 2 bases and J by 6 bases, with 10 bases between. The CDR3 contains 13 residues. Germline assignment: CDR1 KGHSH and CDR2 LQKENI. DNA of the CDR3: TGTGCCAGCTCACCAGGAGAGGCCCATGGCTACACCTTC. Protein sequence: CASSPGEAHGYTF. The full variable domain, its missing parts supplied by reference TRBV18 and TRBJ1-2, is NAGVMQNPRHLVRRRGQEARLRCSPMKGHSHVYWYRQLPEEGLKFMVYLQKENIIDESGMPKERFSAEFPKEGPSILRIQQVVRGDSAAYFCASSPGEAHGYTFGSGTRLTVV.

The gene calls are TRBV6-5 and TRBJ1-3; 9 bases match TRBD1. This CDR3 region has 15 residues. V lost 4 bases and J lost 3; bases outside the gene matches: 4. Germline loops: CDR1 MNHEY, CDR2 SVGAGI. In DNA form, the CDR3 reads TGTGCCAGCAGTTCAGGACAGGGGATTGGAAACACCATATATTTT. It specifies CASSSGQGIGNTIYF.

This chain links TRBV21-1 with TRBJ1-6. TRBV21-1 is marked as a pseudogene. This CDR3 is 16 amino acids long. This CDR3 reads CASSKERRGRNSPLHF. The CDR3, as DNA: TGTGCCAGCAGCAAAGAACGGAGGGGTAGGAATTCACCCCTCCACTTT.

The genes are TRBV9 and TRBJ2-5, with TRBD1 identical over 7 bases. Trimming took 4 bases from V and 3 from J; bases not matched to a gene: 6. CDR3 size: 14 residues. Germline loops: CDR1 SGDLS, CDR2 YYNGEE. The CDR3 sequence: CASSTGTVKETQYF. The CDR3 DNA sequence: TGTGCCAGCAGCACCGGGACAGTAAAAGAGACCCAGTACTTC.

The chain has TRBV18 and TRBJ2-1; no definite D call. The CDR3 contains 14 residues. V was shortened by 5 bases and J by 8 bases, with 16 bases between the two germline ends. The V gene's germline CDR1 is KGHSH and CDR2 LQKENI. DNA for the CDR3: TGTGCCAGCTCAAGTTGGGTCCCCGGCCATGAGCAGTTCTTC. Translation: CASSSWVPGHEQFF.

J is TRBJ2-7 and V is TRBV9; TRBD1 agrees at 10 bases. The CDR3 runs to 16 residues. With V trimmed by 4 bases and J by 0 bases, 7 bases remained unmatched. Germline V gives CDR1 SGDLS, CDR2 YYNGEE. CDR3 bases: TGTGCCAGCAGCTTAGGGACAGGGGCAAGCTCCTACGAGCAGTACTTC. Its translation is CASSLGTGASSYEQYF.

This clone occurred once. The J gene is TRBJ1-1, the V gene TRBV19; perhaps TRBD1 as D (5 bases). The CDR3 spans 15 residues. Trimming stripped 3 bases from V and 4 bases from J, with 15 bases between. The germline V gene encodes CDR1 LNHDA and CDR2 SQIVND (reference sequence). The CDR3 region is CASSMRGGRGTEAFF. The CDR3 DNA reads TGTGCCAGTAGTATGCGGGGGGGAAGAGGCACTGAAGCTTTCTTT.

The J gene is TRBJ1-6, the V gene TRBV6-5; D is uncertain. CDR3 size: 15 residues. Trimming took off 0 bases at V and 8 bases at J, with 11 bases between the two ends. CDR1 and CDR2 from the germline V gene are MNHEY and SVGAGI. The CDR3 sequence is CASSYSLGMDSPLHF. The CDR3, as DNA: TGTGCCAGCAGTTACTCGTTGGGTATGGATTCACCCCTCCACTTT.

The chain recombines TRBV9 with TRBJ1-3; the D gene is possibly TRBD1 (5 bases). The CDR3 totals 16 residues. From germline, CDR1 is SGDLS and CDR2 YYNGEE. V was pared by 0 bases and J by 3 bases, with 13 bases between. The CDR3 region is CASSVGGEGFGNTIYF. DNA for the CDR3: TGTGCCAGCAGCGTAGGGGGGGAAGGCTTTGGAAACACCATATATTTT. The variable domain in full, with the rest retrieved from reference TRBV9 and TRBJ1-3, is DSGVTQTPKHLITATGQRVTLRCSPRSGDLSVYWYQQSLDQGLQFLIQYYNGEERAKGNILERFSAQQFPDLHSELNLSSLELGDSALYFCASSVGGEGFGNTIYFGEGSWLTVV.

The chain couples TRBV19 to TRBJ1-4; tentative D call: TRBD1 (6 bases). V was shortened by 4 bases and J by 8 bases, with 26 bases between the two germline ends. Germline V CDR1 and CDR2: LNHDA, SQIVND (reference sequence). The CDR3 runs to 18 residues. For the CDR3, the DNA is TGTGCCAGTAGTACCCCCCTCGCCTACAGGGTCCGAGGAGAAAAACTGTTTTTT. Protein product: CASSTPLAYRVRGEKLFF.

In its sample, this clone was seen once. J is TRBJ2-5 and V is TRBV30; no clear D. The ends were cut back, 5 bases at V and 7 bases at J, with 11 bases in the middle. The CDR3 consists of 11 residues. Germline CDR1 is GTSNPN and CDR2 is SVGIG (reference sequence). The CDR3: CAWDSRWTQYF. CDR3 bases: TGTGCCTGGGACTCGCGGTGGACCCAGTACTTC.

A single count supports this clone. The chain links TRBV25-1 to TRBJ2-7, with TRBD2 matching 9 bases. Trimming removed 6 bases from V and 2 bases from J; junction bases left unmatched: 8. Germline CDR1 MGHDK, CDR2 SYGVNS. The CDR3 loop spans 15 amino acids. The CDR3 loop reads CASSRSSGGTYEQYF. The CDR3 nucleotides are TGTGCCAGCAGCAGGAGTAGCGGGGGTACCTACGAGCAGTACTTC.

The rearrangement uses TRBV11-1 and TRBJ2-5; a weak D match, TRBD1 (6 bases). Germline CDR1 is SGHAT and CDR2 is FQDESV (reference sequence). The CDR3 covers 14 residues. Trimming left V 6 bases short and J 4 bases short, with 15 bases between. The CDR3 loop reads CASSGQTLGETQYF. DNA of the CDR3: TGTGCCAGCAGTGGACAGACCTTAGGAGAGACCCAGTACTTC. Filled out from reference TRBV11-1 and TRBJ2-5, the complete variable domain reads EAEVAQSPRYKITEKSQAVAFWCDPISGHATLYWYRQILGQGPELLVQFQDESVVDDSQLPKDRFSAERLKGVDSTLKIQPAELGDSAMYLCASSGQTLGETQYFGPGTRLLVL.

Only one count was recorded for this clone. The chain carries TRBV20-1 and TRBJ1-6; no clear D. This CDR3 spans 10 amino acids. Germline V CDR1 and CDR2: DFQATT, SNEGSKA (reference sequence). Trimming stripped 7 bases from V and 10 bases from J, with 8 bases between. CDR3 in DNA: TGCAGTGTGGGCCGGTCACCCCTCCACTTT. Translating it yields CSVGRSPLHF.

The chain joins TRBV6-5 to TRBJ1-6; perhaps TRBD1 as D (5 bases). The CDR3 spans 14 residues. Germline-derived CDR1 and CDR2 are MNHEY and SVGAGI. Trimming took off 5 bases at V and 10 bases at J, with 15 bases between the two ends. CDR3 sequence: CASSKRPGGSPLHF. The CDR3 DNA reads TGTGCCAGCAGTAAAAGGCCCGGGGGATCACCCCTCCACTTT.

The genes are TRBV7-2 and TRBJ1-6; D is unresolved. V lost 6 bases to trimming and J lost 6 bases, with 9 bases between them. This CDR3 region has 13 residues. Germline assignment: CDR1 SGHTA and CDR2 FQGNSA. The chain's CDR3 is CASRWSFNSPLHF. Written as DNA, the CDR3 is TGTGCCAGCAGGTGGAGCTTTAATTCACCCCTCCACTTT.

The rearrangement joins TRBV19 to TRBJ1-2; D remains unclear. The germline gives CDR1 LNHDA, CDR2 SQIVND (reference sequence). Deletions cut 6 bases from V and 0 bases from J, with 8 bases between. The CDR3 loop spans 13 amino acids. The CDR3 DNA sequence: TGTGCCAGTAGCCTAGGGTCTAACTATGGCTACACCTTC. Translating it yields CASSLGSNYGYTF.

This CDR3 reads CASSLSGPSSSSYNSPLHF. In DNA form, the CDR3 reads TGTGCCAGCAGTTTATCGGGACCTTCTTCGAGCTCCTATAATTCACCCCTCCACTTT. The rearrangement links TRBV27 to TRBJ1-6, with a possible D match to TRBD1 (5 bases). The germline CDR1 and CDR2 sequences are MNHEY and SMNVEV (reference sequence). The CDR3 runs to 19 residues. V lost 0 bases to trimming and J lost 0 bases, with 15 bases between them.

This clone was detected a few times. V is TRBV10-3 and J is TRBJ1-2; TRBD1 matches at 8 bases. The CDR3 contains 14 residues. Germline CDR1 and CDR2: ENHRY and SYGVKD. V shed 6 bases and J 8 bases; nucleotides not matched to a gene: 11. For the CDR3, the DNA is TGTGCCATCAGCCTAGGACAGGGCGCGAACGGCTACACCTTC. Translated: CAISLGQGANGYTF.

The V call is TRBV10-3, the J call TRBJ2-5; perhaps TRBD2 as D (5 bases). Looked up from germline, CDR1 is ENHRY and CDR2 is SYGVKD. The CDR3 contains 14 residues. V lost 6 bases and J 3 bases, leaving 14 bases between the germline ends. In DNA, the CDR3 is TGTGCCATCAGCGCGGTTGTCGGGAAAGAGACCCAGTACTTC. Translating it yields CAISAVVGKETQYF.

This clone was seen a few times. V and J are TRBV19 and TRBJ2-4; D not certain. This CDR3 has 14 residues. The germline V gene encodes CDR1 LNHDA and CDR2 SQIVND (reference sequence). The V gene lost 6 bases and the J gene lost 0 bases, with 9 bases spanning the gap. Here the CDR3 DNA reads TGTGCCAGTAGCCCAAATCTAGCCAAAAACATTCAGTACTTC. Its translation: CASSPNLAKNIQYF. Supplemented by reference TRBV19 and TRBJ2-4, the full variable domain reads DGGITQSPKYLFRKEGQNVTLSCEQNLNHDAMYWYRQDPGQGLRLIYYSQIVNDFQKGDIAEGYSVSREKKESFPLTVTSAQKNPTAFYLCASSPNLAKNIQYFGAGTRLSVL.

The V gene is TRBV2, the J gene TRBJ1-1; D is perhaps TRBD1 (6 bases). The CDR3 contains 15 residues. The germline V and J ends were trimmed by 3 bases and 3 bases, with 14 bases remaining between them. The germline V gene has CDR1 SNHLY and CDR2 FYNNEI. The CDR3 coding sequence is TGTGCCAGCAGTGATGGGGGGGGCGTCGACACTGAAGCTTTCTTT. Translating it yields CASSDGGGVDTEAFF.

This clone came up once. This chain joins TRBV6-5 and TRBJ1-4; D is unresolved. CDR3 length equals 15 residues. CDR1 and CDR2 from the germline V gene are MNHEY and SVGAGI. Trimming stripped 6 bases from V and 5 bases from J, with 16 bases between. For the CDR3, the DNA is TGTGCCAGCAGCGGTGAGACGGGGTGGAATGAAAAACTGTTTTTT. It specifies CASSGETGWNEKLFF.